The clone carrying this T cell receptor beta chain was detected many times. The sample originates from a study of identical twins. TCRdb used MiXCR to reprocess the 5' RACE reads, holding one entry per CDR3 protein. The data contain around 230,000 distinct CDR3 sequences, around 6.5% of them singletons. This CDR3 is 16 amino acids long. V was clipped by 4 bases and J by 5 bases; unmatched bases: 10. This same sample was also part of a study on T cells expressing NK-cell markers. As that study records: Seropositivity for HCMV was found in most of the eight sequenced donors, with one seronegative. In several experiments, sorting was confined to alpha-beta TCR T cells through use of an anti-gamma-delta TCR antibody. HCMV specificity of the expanded NKG2C+ T cell clones stayed unclear.

The rearrangement joins TRBV12-3 or TRBV12-4 to TRBJ2-1, with 8 bases aligning to TRBD2. Specimen: CD8+ T cells sorted from blood. This TCR was sampled from a woman under 30 in good health. The CDR3 DNA sequence: TGTGCCAGCAGTTCGACTTGGGGACTAGGCCACAATGAGCAGTTCTTC. This sequence encodes CASSSTWGLGHNEQFF.